The T cell receptor (beta chain) described here comes from a study of blood T cells in healthy people across ages. A sample-barcoded 5' primer and a J-beta primer mix were used in a second PCR of roughly 6 to 11 cycles. Each cDNA molecule was tagged by a template-switch adaptor that had 12 random nucleotides. Each CDR3 protein gets one entry after TCRdb re-called the 5' RACE reads with MiXCR. The sample has some 1,000,000 distinct CDR3 sequences, roughly 24% seen once. Trimming stripped 7 bases from V and 4 bases from J, with 17 bases between. The germline CDR1 and CDR2 sequences are SQVTM and ANQGSEA. This CDR3 comprises 14 residues. This clonotype occurred a few times. These same records also appear under a second study, on T cells of mothers and their children. Per that study: Three mothers and their six children, all healthy Caucasians, donated. There were over 9.5 million TCR beta CDR3 reads from each mother and several million from each child. Nobody spotted any persistent microchimeric T cell clones.

This TCR derives from a girl aged 2 to 9 in good health. V is TRBV29-1 and J is TRBJ2-1, with D possibly being TRBD2 (5 bases). Material for sequencing was blood. CDR3 nucleotides: TGCAGCGGGCATCCGGGGTCCGGGTACAATGAGCAGTTCTTC. Amino acid sequence: CSGHPGSGYNEQFF.